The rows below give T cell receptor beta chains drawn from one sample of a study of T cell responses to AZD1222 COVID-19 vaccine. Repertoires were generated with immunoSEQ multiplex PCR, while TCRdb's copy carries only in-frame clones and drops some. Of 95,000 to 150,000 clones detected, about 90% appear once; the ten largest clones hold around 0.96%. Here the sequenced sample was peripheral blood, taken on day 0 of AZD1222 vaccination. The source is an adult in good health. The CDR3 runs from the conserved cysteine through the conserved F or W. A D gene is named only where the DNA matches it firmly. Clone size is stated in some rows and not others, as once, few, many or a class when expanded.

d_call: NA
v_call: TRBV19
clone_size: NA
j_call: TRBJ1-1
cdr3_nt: TGTGCCAGTAGTACTTGGGAGTTCGACACTGAAGCTTTCTTT
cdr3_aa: CASSTWEFDTEAFF

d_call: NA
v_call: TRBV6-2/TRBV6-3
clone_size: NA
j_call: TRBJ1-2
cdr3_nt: TGTGCCAGCAGTACAGGTTACTATGGCTACACCTTC
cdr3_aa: CASSTGYYGYTF

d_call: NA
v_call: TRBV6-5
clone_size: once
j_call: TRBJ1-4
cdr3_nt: TGTGCCAGCAGGAGAACGGGGAGGGGTAATGAAAAACTGTTTTTT
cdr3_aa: CASRRTGRGNEKLFF

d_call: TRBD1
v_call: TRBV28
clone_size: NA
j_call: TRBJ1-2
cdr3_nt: TGTGCCGGACAGGGTAAAGACTATGGCTACACCTTC
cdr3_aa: CAGQGKDYGYTF

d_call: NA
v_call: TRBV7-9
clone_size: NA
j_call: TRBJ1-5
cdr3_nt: TGTGCCAGCAGCTCTAGAGGGGAGGGACACCCTTATCAGCCCCAGCATTTT
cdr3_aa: CASSSRGEGHPYQPQHF

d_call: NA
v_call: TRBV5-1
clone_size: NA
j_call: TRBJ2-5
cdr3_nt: TGCGCCAGCAGCTTGGCCATCGGGGAAGAGACCCAGTACTTC
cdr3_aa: CASSLAIGEETQYF

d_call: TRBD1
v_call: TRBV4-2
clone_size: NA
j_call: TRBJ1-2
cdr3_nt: TGTGCCAGCAGCCTCGCCAGTGGACAGGGAAAGGATGGCTACACCTTC
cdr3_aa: CASSLASGQGKDGYTF

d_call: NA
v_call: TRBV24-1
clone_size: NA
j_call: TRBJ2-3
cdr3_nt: TGTGCCACCAGTGACCCCCGGGCTAAAGGGGTGGATACGCAGTATTTT
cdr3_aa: CATSDPRAKGVDTQYF

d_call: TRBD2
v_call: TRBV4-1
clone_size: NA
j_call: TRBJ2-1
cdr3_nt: TGCGCCAGCAGCCACGTCCCCCTAGCGGGAGACGGTGAGCAGTTCTTC
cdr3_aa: CASSHVPLAGDGEQFF

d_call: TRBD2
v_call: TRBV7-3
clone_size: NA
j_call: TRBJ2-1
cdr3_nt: TGTGCCAGCAGGAAAGCTAGCGGCTTGGAGCAGTTCTTC
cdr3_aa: CASRKASGLEQFF

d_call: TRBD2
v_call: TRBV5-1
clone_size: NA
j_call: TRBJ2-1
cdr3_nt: TGCGCCAGCAGCTTGTTTAGCGGGAGAGACAATGAGCAGTTCTTC
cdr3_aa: CASSLFSGRDNEQFF

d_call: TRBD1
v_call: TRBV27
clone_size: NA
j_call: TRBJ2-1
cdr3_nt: TGTGCCAGCAGTTTGGTCCCCGGCCTCGGGACAGGGAACAATGAGCAGTTCTTC
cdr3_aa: CASSLVPGLGTGNNEQFF

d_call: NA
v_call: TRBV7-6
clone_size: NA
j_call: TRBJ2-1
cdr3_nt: TGTGCCAGCAGCTTCCCAGGGTACTCCTACAATGAGCAGTTCTTC
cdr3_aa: CASSFPGYSYNEQFF

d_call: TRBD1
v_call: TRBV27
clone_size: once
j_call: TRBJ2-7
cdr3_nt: TGTGCCAGCAGTTCATCCGGGACAGGCTACGAGCAGTACTTC
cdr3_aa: CASSSSGTGYEQYF

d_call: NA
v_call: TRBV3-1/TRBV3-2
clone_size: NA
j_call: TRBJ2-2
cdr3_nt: TGTGCCAGCAGCCAAGGGGCAGCCACCGGGGAGCTGTTTTTT
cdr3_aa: CASSQGAATGELFF

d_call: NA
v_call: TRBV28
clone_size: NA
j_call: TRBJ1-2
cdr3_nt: TGTGCCAGCAGTTTAGCCGGGGCCGCATATGGCTACACCTTC
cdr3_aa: CASSLAGAAYGYTF

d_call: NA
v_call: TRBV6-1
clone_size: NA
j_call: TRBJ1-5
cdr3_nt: TGTGCCAGCAGTGAAGAGGGGTATAGCAATCAGCCCCAGCATTTT
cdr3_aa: CASSEEGYSNQPQHF

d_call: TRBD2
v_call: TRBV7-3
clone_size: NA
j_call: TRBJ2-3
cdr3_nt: TGTGCCAGCAGCCCCAAGACTAGCGGGAAAATCACAGATACGCAGTATTTT
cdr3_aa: CASSPKTSGKITDTQYF

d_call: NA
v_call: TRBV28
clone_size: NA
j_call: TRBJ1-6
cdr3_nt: TGTGCCAGCAGTTTATTTGGAGGGTCAGGGTCACCCCTCCACTTT
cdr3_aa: CASSLFGGSGSPLHF

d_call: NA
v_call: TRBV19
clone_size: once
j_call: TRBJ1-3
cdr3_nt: TGTGCCAGTAGCTCTGGAAACACCATATATTTT
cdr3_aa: CASSSGNTIYF

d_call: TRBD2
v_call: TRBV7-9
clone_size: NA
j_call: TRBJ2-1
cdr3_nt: TGTGCCAGCAGCTTAGTAGCGGGAGGCGGGCAGTTCTTC
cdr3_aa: CASSLVAGGGQFF

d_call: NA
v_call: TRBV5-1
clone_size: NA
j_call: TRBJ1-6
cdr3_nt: TGCGCCAGCAGCGGGGGGTGGCTAAATTCACCCCTCCACTTT
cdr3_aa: CASSGGWLNSPLHF

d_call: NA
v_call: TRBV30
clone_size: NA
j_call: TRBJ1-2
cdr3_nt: TGTGCCTGGAGTGTACTGGGGCAGATCCTCTATGGCTACACCTTC
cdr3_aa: CAWSVLGQILYGYTF

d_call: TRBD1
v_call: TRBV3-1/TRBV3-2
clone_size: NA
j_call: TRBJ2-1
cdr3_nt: TGTGCCAGCAGCGAACAGGGGGCGGTCTACAATGAGCAGTTCTTC
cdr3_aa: CASSEQGAVYNEQFF

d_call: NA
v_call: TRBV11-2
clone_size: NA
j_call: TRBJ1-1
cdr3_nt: TGTGCCAGCAGCCGGACTGCGAACACTGAAGCTTTCTTT
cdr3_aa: CASSRTANTEAFF

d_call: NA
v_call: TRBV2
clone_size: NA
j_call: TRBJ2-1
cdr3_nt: TGTGCCAGCAGTGATCAACTCTTAAATGAGCAGTTCTTC
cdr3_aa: CASSDQLLNEQFF